The 3 T cell receptor beta chains below all came from one sample that was sequenced in a study of blood T cells in healthy people across ages. A second about 7 to 12 cycle PCR used barcoded and J-beta primers. TCRdb analysed the 5' RACE reads with MiXCR anew, one entry per CDR3 protein. The table lists over 550,000 distinct CDR3 sequences, 25% to 30% of them singletons. Sequenced: blood. The receptors stem from a woman of 80 years or more in good health.

Worth noting for this clonotype: This may be a read error: a much more frequent sequence differs by one nucleotide. The chain links TRBV15 to TRBJ2-5; unclear D gene. The CDR3 is 13 residues long. Germline CDR1 is LNHNV and CDR2 is YYDKDF (reference sequence). The CDR3, as DNA: TGTACCACCAGCAGAGATACTCAAGAGACCCAGTACTTC. This encodes CTTSRDTQETQYF.

This clonotype showed up many times. The rearrangement links TRBV29-1 to TRBJ1-2; 9 bases are shared with TRBD1. Germline CDR1 reads SQVTM; CDR2 reads ANQGSEA. J was trimmed by 2 bases and V by 1 base; bases with no gene match: 5. The CDR3 totals 15 residues. The CDR3 loop is CSVEGDREANYGYTF. In nucleotides, the CDR3 is TGCAGCGTTGAAGGGGACAGGGAGGCGAACTATGGCTACACCTTC. The full variable domain, with the rest looked up from reference TRBV29-1 and TRBJ1-2, is SAVISQKPSRDICQRGTSLTIQCQVDSQVTMMFWYRQQPGQSLTLIATANQGSEATYESGFVIDKFPISRPNLTFSTLTVSNMSPEDSSIYLCSVEGDREANYGYTFGSGTRLTVV.

This rearrangement joins TRBV20-1 to TRBJ1-5; D gene uncertain. V was clipped by 3 bases and J by 3 bases, with 12 bases between them. The CDR3 covers 14 residues. CDR1 DFQATT and CDR2 SNEGSKA come from the germline V gene (reference sequence). The CDR3 protein is CSASPSHSNQPQHF. The CDR3 DNA reads TGCAGTGCTAGTCCAAGCCACTCCAATCAGCCCCAGCATTTT.